Shown below are 31 T cell receptor beta chains from a single sample sequenced in a study of low-dose radiotherapy and immunotherapy resistance in tumors (dated by TCRdb to about 2022). According to the study, the label for this sample's time point signals: after trial treatment. The meaning of the sample's treatment or condition label: LDRT plus nivolumab, ipilimumab, low-dose cyclophosphamide and aspirin (RACIN trial). Sequenced using an Illumina HiSeq 2500. To make first-strand cDNA, Superscript III was used along with a set of TRAV- and TRBV-specific primers so that both the TCRalpha and TCRbeta chains were covered. TCRs were amplified with Phusion for 15 to 20 PCR cycles using a constant-region primer together with the adapter attached to the V primers. TCRdb took the public reads, trimmed them with fastp at Q25, ran MiXCR for clone calling and kept in-frame beta chains. CDR3 protein duplicates are merged, each entry listing the most common genes and DNA. Within this sample are about 44,000 distinct CDR3 sequences, with less than 30% of them counted one time only. Clones ranked in the top ten supply roughly a tenth of the sample.

The material sequenced was PBMCs, taken after low-dose radiotherapy plus immunotherapy. The receptors were gathered from a male donor with prostate cancer.

Worth noting for this clonotype: A far larger clone is a single base away, which makes a read error likely. The chain employs TRBV19 and TRBJ2-4; 9 nucleotides line up with TRBD2. This CDR3 region has 13 residues. Per the germline V gene, CDR1 is LNHDA and CDR2 is SQIVND (reference sequence). V was clipped by 6 bases and J by 13 bases; unmatched bases: 10. This CDR3 is CASRVAGVNEQYF. The DNA for the CDR3 is TGTGCCAGTAGGGTAGCGGGAGTCAATGAGCAGTACTTC.

The sample holds a few counts of this clonotype. The genes are TRBV9 and TRBJ1-3; TRBD1 is a possible D gene (5 bases). The CDR3 is 13 amino acids. Germline CDR1 reads SGDLS; CDR2 reads YYNGEE. V was clipped by 4 bases and J by 11 bases, with 16 bases between them. The CDR3 reads CASSSKEGSPIYF. CDR3 sequence (DNA): TGTGCCAGCAGCTCCAAGGAGGGGAGTCCCATATATTTT.

This clonotype was seen more than once but under ten times. This rearrangement joins TRBV5-4 to TRBJ2-3, with D unresolved. The length of the CDR3 is 15 residues. Germline-derived CDR1 and CDR2 are SGHNT and YYREEE (reference sequence). V was cut by 0 bases and J by 2 bases, with 10 bases left in between. The CDR3 loop is CASSLARTVTDTQYF. The CDR3 region has the DNA TGTGCCAGCAGCTTGGCTAGGACCGTCACAGATACGCAGTATTTT.

This clonotype has ten or more counts. V is TRBV6-2 or TRBV6-3 and J is TRBJ2-1; D is uncertain. The CDR3 is made up of 15 amino acids. In germline, CDR1 is MNHEY, CDR2 SVGEGT. Trimming shortened V by 4 bases and J by 8 bases, and 18 bases separated the two germline ends. Here the CDR3 reads CASSSRLPVVDEQFF. The CDR3 DNA is TGTGCCAGCAGTTCCCGACTCCCGGTTGTCGATGAGCAGTTCTTC.

This clonotype was seen at least ten times. V usage is TRBV3-1 and J usage is TRBJ2-1; the match to TRBD2 covers 11 bases. The CDR3 totals 15 residues. Trimming cost V 1 base and J 10 bases; bases outside gene matches: 6. Germline loops: CDR1 LGHDT, CDR2 YNNKEL (reference sequence). The CDR3 here is CASSQVDLAGGEQFF. The DNA of the CDR3 is TGTGCCAGCAGCCAAGTTGATCTAGCGGGAGGAGAGCAGTTCTTC.

The chain joins TRBV5-1 to TRBJ2-5; 10 bases align to TRBD1. The CDR3 length is 15 residues. J lost 4 bases, V lost 7 bases, and 10 bases had no gene match. Germline V gives CDR1 SGHRS, CDR2 YFSETQ. The CDR3 here is CASSNTGTGVETQYF. CDR3 bases: TGCGCCAGCTCTAATACCGGGACAGGGGTAGAGACCCAGTACTTC.

This clonotype was observed many times. J is TRBJ2-7 and V is TRBV19; no definite D call. From germline, CDR1 is LNHDA and CDR2 SQIVND (reference sequence). The CDR3 is 14 amino acids. Trimming stripped 0 bases from V and 2 bases from J, with 8 bases between. The CDR3 nucleotides read TGTGCCAGTAGTATAGACGCCAGCGCCTACGAGCAGTACTTC. It encodes CASSIDASAYEQYF.

Ten or more counts support this clonotype. The rearrangement uses TRBV6-6 and TRBJ1-4; D is uncertain. In germline, CDR1 is MNHNY, CDR2 SVGAGI (reference sequence). The V end was cut by 5 bases, the J end by 0 bases, with 10 bases between. The CDR3 has 15 residues. CDR3 sequence: CASSGSGTTNEKLFF. DNA for the CDR3: TGTGCCAGCAGTGGCTCAGGAACAACTAATGAAAAACTGTTTTTT.

This chain joins TRBV5-1 and TRBJ2-7, with TRBD1 as a possible D gene (5 bases). The CDR3 has 14 amino acids. With 0 bases removed from V and 0 bases from J, the gap between germline ends came to 7 bases. Germline V gene data show CDR1 as SGHRS and CDR2 as YFSETQ. CDR3 nucleotides: TGCGCCAGCAGCTTGGACAGGCTCTCCTACGAGCAGTACTTC. Translation: CASSLDRLSYEQYF. The whole variable domain, filled in from reference TRBV5-1 and TRBJ2-7, reads KAGVTQTPRYLIKTRGQQVTLSCSPISGHRSVSWYQQTPGQGLQFLFEYFSETQRNKGNFPGRFSGRQFSNSRSEMNVSTLELGDSALYLCASSLDRLSYEQYFGPGTRLTVT.

This clonotype was recorded only once. The chain carries TRBV29-1 and TRBJ2-7; 10 nucleotides match TRBD2. V gave up 4 bases and J gave up 0 bases; unmatched junction bases: 6. The CDR3 runs to 15 residues. Germline V gene data show CDR1 as SQVTM and CDR2 as ANQGSEA. The CDR3: CSVVDSGRSSYEQYF. In nucleotides, the CDR3 is TGCAGCGTTGTGGATAGCGGGAGGAGCTCCTACGAGCAGTACTTC.

V and J are TRBV23-1 and TRBJ2-7; D might be TRBD1 (6 bases). TRBV23-1 is given ORF status, its function remaining uncertain. This CDR3 spans 17 amino acids. Between the trimmed V and J ends, which lost 2 bases and 2 bases, there was a span of 19 bases. CDR3 residues: CASSQPPGFRGTYEQYF. The CDR3 nucleotides read TGCGCCAGCAGTCAACCCCCAGGTTTCAGGGGTACCTACGAGCAGTACTTC.

This clonotype was recorded at least ten times. CDR3 protein: CSARRSWSEKLFF. The CDR3 DNA reads as TGCAGTGCCCGTCGCAGTTGGAGTGAAAAACTGTTTTTT. The V and J genes are TRBV20-1 and TRBJ1-4; the D is unclear. With 6 bases removed from V and 7 bases from J, the gap between germline ends came to 15 bases. The V gene's germline CDR1 is DFQATT and CDR2 SNEGSKA (reference sequence). The CDR3 is 13 residues long.

This clonotype was detected ten times or more. J is TRBJ1-1 and V is TRBV19; D not resolved. Trimming stripped 1 base from V and 2 bases from J, with 8 bases between. The CDR3 runs to 14 residues. CDR1 is LNHDA and CDR2 is SQIVND in the germline V gene (reference sequence). The CDR3 here is CASSIGGSNTEAFF. CDR3 nucleotides: TGTGCCAGTAGTATAGGAGGCAGCAACACTGAAGCTTTCTTT.

This clonotype was observed a handful of times. The J gene is TRBJ2-7, the V gene TRBV5-1; tentatively, D is TRBD1 or TRBD2 (5 bases each). With 4 bases removed from V and 5 bases from J, the gap between germline ends came to 13 bases. The CDR3 contains 13 residues. CDR1 is SGHRS and CDR2 is YFSETQ in the germline V gene. The CDR3 region has the DNA TGCGCCAGCAGCCTGGACGGGGCAGACGAGCAGTACTTC. Its protein is CASSLDGADEQYF.

Comment on this clonotype: Given a far larger clone just one base away, this is likely a sequencing read error. This chain links TRBV20-1 with TRBJ2-1, with 14 bases lining up with TRBD2. CDR3 length: 16 amino acids. Germline V CDR1 and CDR2: DFQATT, SNEGSKA (reference sequence). V lost 5 bases to trimming and J lost 10 bases; unmatched junction nucleotides: 13. The CDR3 region is CSAYRLAGGARNEQFF. DNA of the CDR3: TGCAGTGCTTACAGACTAGCGGGAGGGGCGAGAAACGAGCAGTTCTTC.

The chain carries TRBV2 and TRBJ1-4; D is ambiguous. Trimming removed 5 bases at V and 3 bases at J, with 16 bases between. The germline CDR1 and CDR2 sequences are SNHLY and FYNNEI. This CDR3 spans 16 amino acids. The chain's CDR3 is CASSPSGGRPNEKLFF. CDR3 bases: TGTGCCAGCAGTCCCAGTGGCGGGCGACCTAATGAAAAACTGTTTTTT.

This clonotype showed up many times. This sequence joins TRBV5-1 and TRBJ2-6; D is undetermined. Trimming pared 0 bases from V and 1 base from J, leaving 8 bases between. This CDR3 region has 16 residues. CDR1 and CDR2 (germline): SGHRS, YFSETQ. CDR3 sequence reads: CASSLELWSGANVLTF. The CDR3, as DNA: TGCGCCAGCAGCTTGGAGCTTTGGTCTGGGGCCAACGTCCTGACTTTC.

This clonotype was detected many times. The chain joins TRBV3-1 to TRBJ1-2; D might be TRBD1 (5 bases). Per the germline V gene, CDR1 is LGHDT and CDR2 is YNNKEL (reference sequence). The CDR3 runs to 15 residues. Trimming pared 4 bases from V and 5 bases from J, leaving 17 bases between. CDR3 protein: CASSPTREDTYGYTF. The DNA for the CDR3 is TGTGCCAGCAGCCCCACTCGGGAGGACACTTATGGCTACACCTTC.

This clonotype was counted at least ten times. The J gene is TRBJ2-5, the V gene TRBV28, with TRBD2 matching over 10 bases. CDR1 and CDR2 (germline): MDHEN, SYDVKM. CDR3 size: 14 residues. The J segment lost 3 bases and the V segment lost 8 bases, leaving 6 bases of the junction unmatched. CDR3 in DNA: TGTGCCAGCGTGCGAGCGGGAGGGAAAGAGACCCAGTACTTC. It encodes CASVRAGGKETQYF.

In this sample, this clonotype turned up many times. The V gene is TRBV12-3 or TRBV12-4, the J gene TRBJ2-3; D tentatively reads TRBD1 or TRBD2 (6 bases each). The V gene lost 5 bases and the J gene lost 1 base, with 13 bases spanning the gap. The CDR3 totals 15 residues. CDR3 amino acids: CASSRGGGGTDTQYF. The CDR3 DNA reads TGTGCCAGCAGTCGAGGAGGGGGAGGCACAGATACGCAGTATTTT.

In regard to this clonotype: Only one base separates this from a far larger clonotype, so it likely reflects a read error. The chain joins TRBV5-3 to TRBJ2-1; D unclear. TRBV5-3 is labeled an ORF, and its function is uncertain. CDR3 length equals 13 residues. Here the CDR3 reads CVSSPVSQDEQFF. For the CDR3, the DNA is TGTGTCAGCAGCCCGGTAAGCCAGGATGAGCAGTTCTTC.

This clonotype has a count of ten or more. The chain is built from TRBV20-1 and TRBJ2-1, with a possible D match to TRBD2 (5 bases). The V gene lost 6 bases and the J gene lost 0 bases, with 21 bases spanning the gap. This CDR3 has 17 amino acids. Germline assignment: CDR1 DFQATT and CDR2 SNEGSKA (reference sequence). The CDR3 DNA is TGCAGTGCCCCGGCGGGCCAACTCCCAAGCTCCTACAATGAGCAGTTCTTC. Protein sequence: CSAPAGQLPSSYNEQFF.

This clonotype is labeled as medium-sized. The genes are TRBV5-4 and TRBJ2-7, with D maybe TRBD1 (5 bases). Per germline, CDR1 SGHNT and CDR2 YYREEE (reference sequence). Trimming removed 0 bases at V and 3 bases at J, with 22 bases between. The length of the CDR3 is 18 residues. CDR3 residues: CASSLAGRASRSVYEQYF. As DNA, the CDR3 is TGTGCCAGCAGCTTGGCGGGCAGGGCGTCCCGCTCAGTCTACGAGCAGTACTTC.

This clonotype was seen ten or more times. The chain links TRBV7-9 to TRBJ2-1; TRBD1 matches 12 bases. This CDR3 comprises 15 residues. Trimming at V came to 4 bases and at J to 5 bases, leaving 3 bases not matched to a gene. Germline CDR1 and CDR2: SEHNR and FQNEAQ (reference sequence). CDR3 in DNA: TGTGCCAGCAGCTCAGGGACAGGGGGCCACAATGAGCAGTTCTTC. This gives the protein CASSSGTGGHNEQFF.

This clonotype was counted ten times or more. The chain links TRBV19 to TRBJ2-1, with 9 bases that match TRBD2. CDR1 is LNHDA and CDR2 is SQIVND in the germline V gene (reference sequence). After removal of 7 bases from V and 7 bases from J, the junction contained 14 bases not matched to a gene. The CDR3 loop spans 16 amino acids. The CDR3 DNA sequence: TGTGCCAGTATGGGTGGTAGCGGGAGACAATGGAATGAGCAGTTCTTC. Translation: CASMGGSGRQWNEQFF. Together with reference TRBV19 and TRBJ2-1, the CDR3 gives the full variable domain: DGGITQSPKYLFRKEGQNVTLSCEQNLNHDAMYWYRQDPGQGLRLIYYSQIVNDFQKGDIAEGYSVSREKKESFPLTVTSAQKNPTAFYLCASMGGSGRQWNEQFFGPGTRLTVL.

As concerns this clonotype: A far larger clone is one nucleotide away, so this likely arose from a read error. The rearrangement joins TRBV29-1 to TRBJ2-1, with D hard to call. Germline CDR1 reads SQVTM; CDR2 reads ANQGSEA. The CDR3 totals 14 residues. The germline V and J ends were trimmed by 1 base and 10 bases, with 17 bases remaining between them. CDR3 sequence (DNA): TGCAGCGTTGAAGGGTTCGATCTACCATACGAGCAGTTCTTC. It specifies CSVEGFDLPYEQFF.

This clonotype was seen only once. The gene calls are TRBV5-1 and TRBJ2-1, with unresolved D. Trimming left V 4 bases short and J 2 bases short, with 4 bases between. CDR3 size: 12 residues. Germline loops: CDR1 SGHRS, CDR2 YFSETQ. The CDR3 nucleotides are TGCGCCAGCAGCCTTCCCTACAATGAGCAGTTCTTC. Its translation is CASSLPYNEQFF. The variable domain in full, with the rest retrieved from reference TRBV5-1 and TRBJ2-1, is KAGVTQTPRYLIKTRGQQVTLSCSPISGHRSVSWYQQTPGQGLQFLFEYFSETQRNKGNFPGRFSGRQFSNSRSEMNVSTLELGDSALYLCASSLPYNEQFFGPGTRLTVL.

The sample holds many counts of this clonotype. CDR3 bases: TGTGCCAGCAGTTGGGGAGAACAGCCCCAGCATTTT. This sequence encodes CASSWGEQPQHF. The chain recombines TRBV28 with TRBJ1-5; D gene ambiguous. The CDR3 is 12 residues long. From germline, CDR1 is MDHEN and CDR2 SYDVKM. V lost 4 bases, J lost 7 bases, and 8 bases lay in between. Using reference TRBV28 and TRBJ1-5 for the parts outside the CDR3, the full variable domain is DVKVTQSSRYLVKRTGEKVFLECVQDMDHENMFWYRQDPGLGLRLIYFSYDVKMKEKGDIPEGYSVSREKKERFSLILESASTNQTSMYLCASSWGEQPQHFGDGTRLSIL.

This clonotype was counted a few times. This sequence is one base from a far larger clone and is likely a read error. The V and J genes are TRBV6-2 or TRBV6-3 and TRBJ2-1; D assignment may be TRBD1 or TRBD2 (6 bases each). Germline CDR1 reads MNHEY; CDR2 reads SVGEGT. The CDR3 spans 14 residues. Trimming removed 10 bases from V and 10 bases from J, with 23 bases in between. The CDR3 DNA is TGTGCCACCAGCAGTGGGGGGCCCACCTACGAGCAGTTCTTC. Translated: CATSSGGPTYEQFF.

This chain joins TRBV3-1 and TRBJ1-1; D is ambiguous. The V end was cut by 7 bases, the J end by 3 bases, with 9 bases between. The CDR3 extends over 12 amino acids. Germline assignment: CDR1 LGHDT and CDR2 YNNKEL (reference sequence). This CDR3 is CASTREDTEAFF. CDR3 nucleotides: TGTGCCAGCACCCGGGAGGACACTGAAGCTTTCTTT. The full variable domain, completed using reference TRBV3-1 and TRBJ1-1, is DTAVSQTPKYLVTQMGNDKSIKCEQNLGHDTMYWYKQDSKKFLKIMFSYNNKELIINETVPNRFSPKSPDKAHLNLHINSLELGDSAVYFCASTREDTEAFFGQGTRLTVV.

With respect to this clonotype: One base separates it from a far larger clone, so it is likely a read error. V gene TRBV5-1 combines with J gene TRBJ2-1; D may correspond to TRBD1 or TRBD2 (6 bases each). CDR3 length: 17 amino acids. The germline V gene encodes CDR1 SGHRS and CDR2 YFSETQ. The V end lost 0 bases, the J end lost 10 bases, and 23 bases lay between the germline ends. The CDR3 DNA follows: TGCGCCAGCAGCTTGGACGTCGGCCGGGGGCAAGTCTACGAGCAGTTCTTC. It codes for CASSLDVGRGQVYEQFF.